The 6 T cell receptor beta chains listed next were all sequenced from one sample in a study of T-cell memory formation after mild COVID-19. TCRdb recomputed calls from the 5' RACE reads with MiXCR, one row per CDR3 protein. The repertoire has approximately 65,000 distinct CDR3 sequences, 9.3% of them found once; the top ten carry approximately 1.1%. The sample consisted of PBMCs or a T cell subset sorted from them (not recorded which). These receptors all stem from a man younger than 30 who had mild COVID-19 (a few samples of this study predate the infection). Cell type and time point are not known.

The gene calls are TRBV5-1 and TRBJ2-1; 13 bases agree with TRBD2. This CDR3 comprises 15 residues. Germline CDR1 reads SGHRS; CDR2 reads YFSETQ. With 1 base clipped from V and 7 bases from J, the junction kept 2 bases outside the gene matches. The CDR3 spells CASSLTSGGVNEQFF. The CDR3 nucleotides read TGCGCCAGCAGCTTGACTAGCGGGGGGGTAAATGAGCAGTTCTTC.

The genes are TRBV4-2 and TRBJ1-6; a possible D gene is TRBD1 (6 bases). The CDR3 length is 13 residues. Germline V gene lookup returns CDR1 LGHNA and CDR2 YNFKEQ. Trimming pared 8 bases from V and 10 bases from J, leaving 15 bases between. In nucleotides, the CDR3 is TGTGCCAGCGCGTCTCAGGGGAACTCACCCCTCCACTTT. Translation gives CASASQGNSPLHF.

This CDR3 reads CSVVRETQYF. The CDR3 DNA reads TGCAGCGTTGTCCGGGAGACCCAGTACTTC. V is TRBV29-1 and J is TRBJ2-5; D remains ambiguous. The V end lost 4 bases, the J end lost 5 bases, and 5 bases lay between the germline ends. In germline, CDR1 is SQVTM, CDR2 ANQGSEA. This CDR3 is built from 10 residues. The variable domain in full, completed from reference TRBV29-1 and TRBJ2-5, reads SAVISQKPSRDICQRGTSLTIQCQVDSQVTMMFWYRQQPGQSLTLIATANQGSEATYESGFVIDKFPISRPNLTFSTLTVSNMSPEDSSIYLCSVVRETQYFGPGTRLLVL.

This chain connects TRBV7-9 to TRBJ2-1; D remains unclear. The germline V gene has CDR1 SEHNR and CDR2 FQNEAQ (reference sequence). V lost 5 bases and J lost 7, with 9 bases in between. CDR3 length equals 12 residues. CDR3 in amino acids: CASSTTKNEQFF. As DNA, the CDR3 is TGTGCCAGCAGCACTACTAAAAATGAGCAGTTCTTC.

The chain joins TRBV12-3 or TRBV12-4 to TRBJ1-2, with no clear D. The CDR3 spans 12 residues. V lost 6 bases, J lost 5 bases, and 10 bases lay in between. CDR3 region: CASRTAGYGYTF. CDR3 sequence (DNA): TGTGCCAGCAGAACAGCAGGATATGGCTACACCTTC.

This clonotype was counted between two and nine times. The J gene is TRBJ2-6, the V gene TRBV7-9; tentatively, D is TRBD2 (5 bases). There are 15 residues in the CDR3. Germline CDR1 is SEHNR and CDR2 is FQNEAQ (reference sequence). The V end was cut by 4 bases, the J end by 2 bases, with 9 bases between. CDR3 DNA sequence: TGTGCCAGCAGCTCTGAGGGTGCTGGGGCCAACGTCCTGACTTTC. Residues: CASSSEGAGANVLTF.